This entry is about one T cell receptor (beta chain). Which antigen it targets is not known. Base-call qualities are not available, and no considerably larger clone is one nucleotide away. V is trimmed back by 3 bases and J by 9 bases, and the junction contains 5 bases that no gene match accounts for. The CDR3, from cysteine to phenylalanine, totals 13 residues. Only the CDR3 part of the read is kept: 39 bases, read in frame from the first base. The sample originates from a study of T cell repertoires in aging, cancer and after chemotherapy (dated by TCRdb to the late 2010s). Turning to the overall study: Donors were distributed across six age groups ranging from 30 or younger to 70 or older, with at least three individuals included per group. In the hematological group, paired pre- and post-chemotherapy samples were obtained from chronic lymphocytic leukemia patients treated with fludarabine- or bendamustine-based regimens. Alongside fewer than 100 healthy donors serving as a reference group, the cohort included roughly 220 cancer patients, of whom more than 85 had hematological cancers and some 130 had solid cancers. Peripheral blood TCR beta repertoires from healthy donors and cancer patients were profiled to examine immunoaging and T cell reconstitution after chemotherapy. The full dataset contained roughly 8.8 million TCR reads.

What the work shows at the level of the full study, not this receptor alone: In healthy donors, the decline in TCR diversity with age was mainly explained by loss of richness, whereas in cancer patients loss of evenness was also found to contribute. Hematological cancer patients had infiltration of lymphoid organs, and this infiltration may itself impair thymic emigration or peripheral T cell expansion. In both cancer cohorts, median generation probability rose over the chemotherapy interval, which suggests that the repertoire was reconstituted through rebound thymic output. According to the authors, the repertoire data do not allow conclusions to be drawn about immunological memory after chemotherapy. Significantly lower blood TCR diversity and higher clonality were observed in untreated patients with hematological or solid cancers than in age-matched healthy donors.

TCR beta rearrangements were amplified from genomic DNA isolated from peripheral blood, not from sorted cells or RNA. Using a mixed TRB-A/B primer pool, multiplex touch-down PCR amplified rearranged TRB sequences covering the V, D and J segments. Illumina adapters and sample indices were added to the amplicons in two consecutive PCR reactions performed with Phusion HS II polymerase. Amplicons were gel-purified with the NucleoSpin Gel and PCR Clean-up kit, then checked with Qubit and an Agilent 2100 Bioanalyzer. The libraries were sequenced on an Illumina MiSeq with 600-cycle, single-indexed, paired-end runs. The published analysis was carried out like this. TRB sequences were processed with MiXCR versions 2.12 and 3.0.5. A clone was defined as each unique CDR3 nucleotide sequence, and only productive sequences supported by at least two reads were kept. Repertoire metrics included Shannon diversity, evenness, clonality (one minus evenness), and alpha-parameterized diversity profiles from alpha 0 to 5. Generation probabilities of clones in paired pre- and post-chemotherapy samples were computed with the IGoR algorithm. TCRdb applied fastp at Q25 and MiXCR to the public reads, then kept only in-frame beta chains. Rows are unified per CDR3 protein, each entry keeping the most common DNA and genes. TCRdb's processing, not the authors' own work, is the source of the V and J calls. The sample has just over 9,000 distinct CDR3 sequences on record, 23% of them singletons. The ten largest clones represent roughly an eighth of the sample.

This TCR was recovered from a human donor with a blood cancer. The donor label of this sample is uncertain. The specimen was blood. The rearrangement joined TRBV12-3 or TRBV12-4 to TRBJ2-1; the central 7 bases match TRBD2. The CDR3 protein sequence reads: CASSFKRDTEQFF. At the DNA level, the sequence is TGTGCCAGCAGTTTTAAGCGGGATACTGAGCAGTTCTTC.